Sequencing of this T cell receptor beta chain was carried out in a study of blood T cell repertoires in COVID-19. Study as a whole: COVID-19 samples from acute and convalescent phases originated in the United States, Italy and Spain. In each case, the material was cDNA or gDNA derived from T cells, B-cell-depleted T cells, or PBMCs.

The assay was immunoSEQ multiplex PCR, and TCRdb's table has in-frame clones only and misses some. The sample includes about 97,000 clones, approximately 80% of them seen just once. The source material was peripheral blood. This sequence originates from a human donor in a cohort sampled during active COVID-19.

As DNA, the CDR3 is TGTGCCAGCAGCTCGACAGGGTCCACAGATACGCAGTATTTT. Protein sequence: CASSSTGSTDTQYF. V usage is TRBV25-1 and J usage is TRBJ2-3; 7 bases line up with TRBD1. Losses at the gene ends were 6 bases for V and 2 bases for J; bases not matched to a gene: 5. CDR1 and CDR2 (germline): MGHDK, SYGVNS. The CDR3 is 14 amino acids.